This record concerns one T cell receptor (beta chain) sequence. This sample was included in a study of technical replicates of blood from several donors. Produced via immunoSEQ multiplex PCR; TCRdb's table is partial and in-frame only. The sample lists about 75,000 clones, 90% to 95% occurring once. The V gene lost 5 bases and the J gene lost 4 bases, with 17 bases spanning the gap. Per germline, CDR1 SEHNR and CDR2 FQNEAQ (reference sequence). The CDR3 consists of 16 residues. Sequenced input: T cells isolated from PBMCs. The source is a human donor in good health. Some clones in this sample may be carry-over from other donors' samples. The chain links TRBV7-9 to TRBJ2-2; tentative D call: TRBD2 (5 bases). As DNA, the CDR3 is TGTGCCAGCAGCCCTGGAGGTCCCCTTGGCACCGGGGAGCTGTTTTTT. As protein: CASSPGGPLGTGELFF.